The 26 T cell receptor beta chains below were found in one sample sequenced in a study of blood T cell repertoires in COVID-19. Generated by immunoSEQ multiplex PCR, the TCRdb table keeps only in-frame clones and is missing some. The sample has just under 55,000 clones, less than 95% seen once; the top ten hold 8.4%. The specimen was peripheral blood. These receptors all come from a woman between 40 and 50 years old with active COVID-19.

This chain connects TRBV12-3 or TRBV12-4 to TRBJ2-7, with D possibly TRBD2 on 5 matching bases. This CDR3 spans 13 amino acids. Deletions cut 5 bases from V and 6 bases from J, with 14 bases between. The CDR3 DNA reads TGTGCCAGCAGTCAGGCGGCGGGTTCCGAGCAGTACTTC. Its translation is CASSQAAGSEQYF.

The chain uses TRBV18 and TRBJ2-7; 7 bases are a match to TRBD1. V trimming: 3 bases; J trimming: 12 bases; junction bases outside the gene matches: 11. The V gene's germline CDR1 is KGHSH and CDR2 LQKENI. This CDR3 has 13 amino acids. The CDR3 sequence: CASSPRPQGTAYF. The CDR3 DNA reads TGTGCCAGCTCACCCCGGCCACAGGGGACGGCGTACTTC.

The rearrangement uses TRBV7-2 and TRBJ1-2; tentative D call: TRBD1 (6 bases). The germline V gene encodes CDR1 SGHTA and CDR2 FQGNSA. This CDR3 has 15 residues. With 1 base removed from V and 4 bases from J, the gap between germline ends came to 13 bases. The CDR3 nucleotides are TGTGCCAGCAGCTTAGGAACAGGGTACTCCTATGGCTACACCTTC. It specifies CASSLGTGYSYGYTF.

The rearrangement links TRBV5-4 to TRBJ1-3, with TRBD1 matching 10 bases. This CDR3 comprises 17 residues. The trim removed 2 bases at V and 4 bases at J, leaving 9 bases unmatched. Germline V gene lookup returns CDR1 SGHNT and CDR2 YYREEE (reference sequence). The CDR3 DNA reads as TGTGCCAGCAGCTTCCTAAGGGGACAGGGGAGCGGAAACACCATATATTTT. It translates to CASSFLRGQGSGNTIYF.

The rearrangement links TRBV23-1 to TRBJ1-6; perhaps TRBD1 as D (5 bases). TRBV23-1 is placed among ORFs of uncertain function. V was clipped by 6 bases and J by 3 bases, with 12 bases between them. The CDR3 totals 15 residues. CDR3 residues: CASRTDKLYNSPLHF. In DNA, the CDR3 is TGCGCCAGCAGGACAGATAAACTCTATAATTCACCCCTCCACTTT.

V usage is TRBV3-1 (or the pseudogene TRBV3-2) and J usage is TRBJ2-3; 10 bases match TRBD1. V lost 4 bases and J lost 2; bases outside the gene matches: 6. This CDR3 is built from 16 residues. Germline CDR1 is LGHDT and CDR2 is YNNKEL (reference sequence). The CDR3: CASSLRTGGITDTQYF. As DNA, the CDR3 is TGTGCCAGCAGCCTAAGGACAGGGGGTATCACAGATACGCAGTATTTT.

The chain combines TRBV7-3 with TRBJ2-1; D might be TRBD2 (6 bases). V was clipped by 4 bases and J by 4 bases, with 14 bases between them. CDR1 and CDR2 (germline): SGHTA, FQGTGA. This CDR3 has 15 amino acids. The CDR3 nucleotides are TGTGCCAGCAGCTCATCGCCGGGGGTGTACAATGAGCAGTTCTTC. Its translation is CASSSSPGVYNEQFF. Based on the CDR3 plus reference TRBV7-3 and TRBJ2-1, the full variable domain is GAGVSQTPSNKVTEKGKYVELRCDPISGHTALYWYRQSLGQGPEFLIYFQGTGAADDSGLPNDRFFAVRPEGSVSTLKIQRTERGDSAVYLCASSSSPGVYNEQFFGPGTRLTVL.

The chain links TRBV7-3 to TRBJ1-1; D gene ambiguous. Germline CDR1 SGHTA, CDR2 FQGTGA. Trimming stripped 1 base from V and 6 bases from J, with 9 bases between. The CDR3 contains 13 residues. Written as DNA, the CDR3 is TGTGCCAGCAGCTTAAGTAGCGGGGCTGAAGCTTTCTTT. Protein sequence: CASSLSSGAEAFF.

The chain uses TRBV2 and TRBJ1-2, with 7 bases that match TRBD1. CDR1 SNHLY and CDR2 FYNNEI come from the germline V gene. The V gene end was trimmed by 2 bases and the J gene end by 5 bases; junction bases not matched to a gene: 2. The CDR3 has 13 amino acids. The CDR3 DNA is TGTGCCAGCAGTGAAACGACAGGGTATGGCTACACCTTC. The encoded protein is CASSETTGYGYTF.

V usage is TRBV4-1 and J usage is TRBJ2-3; 8 bases are a match to TRBD2. Looked up from germline, CDR1 is MGHRA and CDR2 is YSYEKL. The CDR3 contains 16 residues. Trimming removed 1 base from V and 5 bases from J; junction bases left unmatched: 8. CDR3 protein: CASSQVGGGQGDTQYF. DNA for the CDR3: TGCGCCAGCAGCCAAGTAGGCGGGGGGCAGGGAGATACGCAGTATTTT.

This chain's CDR3 is CASSSTGTGESPLHF. CDR3 DNA: TGTGCCAGCAGTTCCACCGGGACAGGGGAATCACCCCTCCACTTT. The chain is built from TRBV6-5 and TRBJ1-6; TRBD1 matches 10 bases. V lost 4 bases and J lost 10; bases outside the gene matches: 7. This CDR3 comprises 15 residues. Germline CDR1 MNHEY, CDR2 SVGAGI.

The chain combines TRBV11-3 with TRBJ2-3; unclear D gene. The germline V gene encodes CDR1 SGHNT and CDR2 YENEEA. The CDR3 consists of 14 residues. V lost 1 base, J lost 2 bases, and 7 bases lay in between. The CDR3 nucleotides are TGTGCCAGCAGCTTAGTGGCGGTCACAGATACGCAGTATTTT. Translation: CASSLVAVTDTQYF.

The rearrangement links TRBV18 to TRBJ1-1; 7 nucleotides agree with TRBD1. Trimming removed 1 base from V and 3 bases from J; junction bases left unmatched: 2. Germline V lookup: CDR1 KGHSH, CDR2 LQKENI. This CDR3 spans 14 amino acids. CDR3 sequence (DNA): TGTGCCAGCTCACCACAGGGGGCGGACACTGAAGCTTTCTTT. This translates into CASSPQGADTEAFF.

The genes are TRBV7-2 and TRBJ2-3; 9 bases map to TRBD1. J lost 4 bases, V lost 2 bases, and 7 bases had no gene match. Germline V gene lookup returns CDR1 SGHTA and CDR2 FQGNSA. The CDR3 loop spans 16 amino acids. The CDR3 sequence is CASSLLGQGISDTQYF. The CDR3 nucleotides are TGTGCCAGCAGCTTACTCGGACAGGGGATCTCAGATACGCAGTATTTT.

J is TRBJ2-7 and V is TRBV2, with D perhaps matching TRBD2 (6 bases). CDR1 SNHLY and CDR2 FYNNEI come from the germline V gene. V gave up 1 base and J gave up 9 bases, with 10 bases separating them. This CDR3 has 12 amino acids. The CDR3 nucleotides are TGTGCCAGCAGTGAAGTGGGAGGAGGGCAGTACTTC. Its translation: CASSEVGGGQYF. The variable domain in full, with the rest retrieved from reference TRBV2 and TRBJ2-7, is EPEVTQTPSHQVTQMGQEVILRCVPISNHLYFYWYRQILGQKVEFLVSFYNNEISEKSEIFDDQFSVERPDGSNFTLKIRSTKLEDSAMYFCASSEVGGGQYFGPGTRLTVT.

The J gene is TRBJ2-1, the V gene TRBV10-1; 8 bases agree with TRBD1. J gave up 0 bases and V 7 bases, and 5 bases lay outside the gene matches. The length of the CDR3 is 15 residues. CDR1 is WNHNN and CDR2 is SYGVQD in the germline V gene (reference sequence). The CDR3 bases are TGCGCCAGCATGACAGGGGTAAGCTCCTACAATGAGCAGTTCTTC. This gives the protein CASMTGVSSYNEQFF.

The chain carries TRBV10-1 and TRBJ1-4; the D is unclear. Germline V gene lookup returns CDR1 WNHNN and CDR2 SYGVQD (reference sequence). The CDR3 runs 15 residues. Trimming removed 4 bases from V and 4 bases from J, with 13 bases in between. CDR3 protein: CASSASTGDNEKLFF. The DNA of the CDR3 is TGCGCCAGCAGTGCGTCTACGGGAGATAATGAAAAACTGTTTTTT.

The rearrangement uses TRBV11-3 and TRBJ2-1; 7 nucleotides agree with TRBD2. Germline assignment: CDR1 SGHNT and CDR2 YENEEA. The CDR3 is 17 residues long. With V trimmed by 4 bases and J by 2 bases, 11 bases remained unmatched. The CDR3 region has the DNA TGTGCCAGCAGCTCGTCGTTGCGACTAGCTGCCTACAATGAGCAGTTCTTC. Amino acid sequence: CASSSSLRLAAYNEQFF.

V is TRBV6-6 and J is TRBJ2-4; the match to TRBD2 covers 12 bases. With 5 bases clipped from V and 0 bases from J, the junction kept 11 bases outside the gene matches. The CDR3 is 19 amino acids. The V gene's germline CDR1 is MNHNY and CDR2 SVGAGI (reference sequence). CDR3 sequence reads: CASSRSASGGDIAKNIQYF. In nucleotides, the CDR3 is TGTGCCAGCAGTCGCTCGGCTAGCGGGGGGGACATAGCCAAAAACATTCAGTACTTC.

The chain couples TRBV30 to TRBJ2-7; 7 positions match TRBD2. The CDR3 runs 15 residues. From germline, CDR1 is GTSNPN and CDR2 SVGIG (reference sequence). Trimming removed 0 bases from V and 0 bases from J; junction bases left unmatched: 5. CDR3 loop: CAWSVPGGTSYEQYF. DNA for the CDR3: TGTGCCTGGAGTGTACCCGGGGGGACCTCCTACGAGCAGTACTTC.

The V gene is TRBV5-6, the J gene TRBJ1-1; D is unresolved. The CDR3 length is 15 residues. Germline V lookup: CDR1 SGHDT, CDR2 YYEEEE. Trimming cost V 2 bases and J 1 base, with 12 bases left between them. The CDR3: CASSFIQYTNTEAFF. CDR3 in DNA: TGTGCCAGCAGCTTCATCCAGTATACGAACACTGAAGCTTTCTTT.

This chain uses TRBV3-1 (or the pseudogene TRBV3-2) with TRBJ1-3; no clear D gene. The germline gives CDR1 LGHDT, CDR2 YNNKEL (reference sequence). Trimming pared 4 bases from V and 4 bases from J, leaving 17 bases between. The CDR3 loop spans 16 amino acids. CDR3 amino acids: CASSPGGPSWGNTIYF. The CDR3 DNA sequence: TGTGCCAGCAGCCCGGGAGGTCCATCCTGGGGAAACACCATATATTTT.

J is TRBJ2-3 and V is TRBV6-5; 9 bases are shared with TRBD1. V was clipped by 5 bases and J by 1 base; unmatched bases: 4. CDR3 length: 15 residues. CDR1 MNHEY and CDR2 SVGAGI come from the germline V gene. In DNA form, the CDR3 reads TGTGCCAGCAGTACCTGGGACAGGGGCACAGATACGCAGTATTTT. Its protein is CASSTWDRGTDTQYF.

The chain joins TRBV2 to TRBJ2-3, with 10 bases fitting TRBD2. Trimming cost V 6 bases and J 0 bases; bases outside gene matches: 6. The CDR3 length is 16 residues. Germline CDR1 reads SNHLY; CDR2 reads FYNNEI. CDR3 in DNA: TGTGCCAGCAGCGCTAGCGGGGGCGATAGCACAGATACGCAGTATTTT. Protein sequence: CASSASGGDSTDTQYF.

This clone was counted only a few times. The genes are TRBV30 and TRBJ1-6; the D gene is possibly TRBD1 (5 bases). The germline V gene has CDR1 GTSNPN and CDR2 SVGIG (reference sequence). The CDR3 consists of 15 residues. V lost 4 bases to trimming and J lost 8 bases, with 18 bases between them. As DNA, the CDR3 is TGTGCCTGGACCGGGCGGGGGTTCGGCGATTCACCCCTCCACTTT. Protein product: CAWTGRGFGDSPLHF.

The V gene is TRBV19, the J gene TRBJ2-7, with D maybe TRBD1 (5 bases). Germline CDR1 is LNHDA and CDR2 is SQIVND (reference sequence). The CDR3 totals 13 residues. V lost 5 bases and J 6 bases, leaving 14 bases between the germline ends. CDR3 loop: CASSSGPPGEQYF. The CDR3 DNA reads TGTGCCAGTAGTTCAGGGCCGCCGGGCGAGCAGTACTTC.